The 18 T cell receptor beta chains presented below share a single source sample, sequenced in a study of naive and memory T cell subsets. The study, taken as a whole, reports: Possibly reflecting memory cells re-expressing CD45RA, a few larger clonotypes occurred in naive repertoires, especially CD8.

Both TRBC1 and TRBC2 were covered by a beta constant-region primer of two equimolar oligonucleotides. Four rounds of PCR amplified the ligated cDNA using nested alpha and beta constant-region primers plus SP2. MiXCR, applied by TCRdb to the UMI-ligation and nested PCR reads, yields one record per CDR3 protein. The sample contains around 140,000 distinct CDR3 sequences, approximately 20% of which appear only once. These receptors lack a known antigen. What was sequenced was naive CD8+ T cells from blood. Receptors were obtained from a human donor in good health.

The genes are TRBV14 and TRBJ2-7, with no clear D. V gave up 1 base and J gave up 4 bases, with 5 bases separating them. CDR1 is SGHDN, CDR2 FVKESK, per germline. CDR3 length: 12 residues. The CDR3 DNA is TGTGCCAGCAGCCAAGCAGATTACGAGCAGTACTTC. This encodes CASSQADYEQYF.

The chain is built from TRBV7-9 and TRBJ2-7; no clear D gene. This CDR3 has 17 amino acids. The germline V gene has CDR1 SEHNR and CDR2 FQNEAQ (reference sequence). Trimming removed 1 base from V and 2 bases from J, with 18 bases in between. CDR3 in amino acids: CASSLDSFKENPYEQYF. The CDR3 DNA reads TGTGCCAGCAGCTTAGATTCCTTTAAGGAAAACCCCTACGAGCAGTACTTC.

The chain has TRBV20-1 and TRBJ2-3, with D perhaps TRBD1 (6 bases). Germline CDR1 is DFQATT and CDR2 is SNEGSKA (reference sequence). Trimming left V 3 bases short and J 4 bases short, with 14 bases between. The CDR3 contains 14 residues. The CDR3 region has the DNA TGCAGTGCTAGTATGACAGGCCCAGCAGATACGCAGTATTTT. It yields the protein CSASMTGPADTQYF.

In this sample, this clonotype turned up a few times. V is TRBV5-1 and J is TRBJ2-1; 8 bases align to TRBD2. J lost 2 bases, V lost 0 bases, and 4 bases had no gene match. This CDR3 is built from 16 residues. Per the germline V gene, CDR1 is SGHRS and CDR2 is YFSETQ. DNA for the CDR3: TGCGCCAGCAGCTTGGAGGGACTAGAACCCTACAATGAGCAGTTCTTC. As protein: CASSLEGLEPYNEQFF. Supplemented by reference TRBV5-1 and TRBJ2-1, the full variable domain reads KAGVTQTPRYLIKTRGQQVTLSCSPISGHRSVSWYQQTPGQGLQFLFEYFSETQRNKGNFPGRFSGRQFSNSRSEMNVSTLELGDSALYLCASSLEGLEPYNEQFFGPGTRLTVL.

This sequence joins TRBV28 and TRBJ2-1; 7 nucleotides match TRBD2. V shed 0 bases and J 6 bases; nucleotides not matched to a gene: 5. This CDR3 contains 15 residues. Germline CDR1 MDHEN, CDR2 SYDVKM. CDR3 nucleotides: TGTGCCAGCAGTTTATGGGCGGGAGAGGGCAATGAGCAGTTCTTC. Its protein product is CASSLWAGEGNEQFF.

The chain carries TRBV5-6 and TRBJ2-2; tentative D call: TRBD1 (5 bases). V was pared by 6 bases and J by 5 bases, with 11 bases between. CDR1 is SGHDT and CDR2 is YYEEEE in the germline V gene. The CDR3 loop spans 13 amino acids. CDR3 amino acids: CASTTPGTGELFF. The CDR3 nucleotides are TGTGCCAGCACCACCCCAGGGACCGGGGAGCTGTTTTTT.

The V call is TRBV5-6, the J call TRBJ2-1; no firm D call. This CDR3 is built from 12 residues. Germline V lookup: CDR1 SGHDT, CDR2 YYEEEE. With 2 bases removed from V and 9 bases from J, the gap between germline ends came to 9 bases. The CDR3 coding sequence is TGTGCCAGCAGCTTTACAGCAGGTGAGCAGTTCTTC. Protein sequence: CASSFTAGEQFF.

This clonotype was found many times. CDR3 sequence reads: CSVSLRANYEQYF. The CDR3 DNA is TGCAGCGTTTCACTCAGAGCGAACTACGAGCAGTACTTC. V gene TRBV29-1 combines with J gene TRBJ2-7; D call uncertain. Per germline, CDR1 SQVTM and CDR2 ANQGSEA. The CDR3 totals 13 residues. V lost 5 bases to trimming and J lost 3 bases, with 14 bases between them.

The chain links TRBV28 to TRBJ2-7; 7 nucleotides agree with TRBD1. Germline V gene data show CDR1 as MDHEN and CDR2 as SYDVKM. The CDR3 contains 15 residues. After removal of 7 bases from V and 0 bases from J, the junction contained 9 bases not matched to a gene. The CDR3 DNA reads TGTGCCAGCACCCCCCTCTGGGACAGCTCCTACGAGCAGTACTTC. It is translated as CASTPLWDSSYEQYF.

CDR3 protein: CASSEVKDRGEAFF. CDR3 in DNA: TGTGCCAGCAGTGAGGTAAAGGACAGGGGAGAAGCTTTCTTT. The rearrangement links TRBV2 to TRBJ1-1; the match to TRBD1 covers 9 bases. V dropped 3 bases and J dropped 8; count of bases not matched to a gene: 7. This CDR3 spans 14 amino acids. Germline lookup yields CDR1 SNHLY and CDR2 FYNNEI.

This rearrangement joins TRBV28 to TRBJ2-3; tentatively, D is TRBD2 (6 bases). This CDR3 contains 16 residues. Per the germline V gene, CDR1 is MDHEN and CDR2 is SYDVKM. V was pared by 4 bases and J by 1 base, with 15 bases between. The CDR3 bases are TGTGCCAGCAGTTCCCTCTTGCGGGACGGCACAGATACGCAGTATTTT. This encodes CASSSLLRDGTDTQYF. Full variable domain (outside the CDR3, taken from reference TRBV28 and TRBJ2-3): DVKVTQSSRYLVKRTGEKVFLECVQDMDHENMFWYRQDPGLGLRLIYFSYDVKMKEKGDIPEGYSVSREKKERFSLILESASTNQTSMYLCASSSLLRDGTDTQYFGPGTRLTVL.

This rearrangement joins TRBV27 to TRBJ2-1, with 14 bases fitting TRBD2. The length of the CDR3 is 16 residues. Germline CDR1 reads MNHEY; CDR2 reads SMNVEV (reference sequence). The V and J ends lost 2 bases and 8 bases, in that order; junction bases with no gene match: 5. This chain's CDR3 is CASSLIGTSGSYEQFF. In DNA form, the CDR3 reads TGTGCCAGCAGTTTAATTGGGACTAGCGGGAGCTATGAGCAGTTCTTC.

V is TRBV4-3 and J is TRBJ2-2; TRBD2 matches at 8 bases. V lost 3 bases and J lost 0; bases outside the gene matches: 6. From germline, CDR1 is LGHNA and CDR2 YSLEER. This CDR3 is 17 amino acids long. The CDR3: CASSQFTSGTNTGELFF. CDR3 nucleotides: TGCGCCAGCAGCCAGTTTACTAGCGGAACGAACACCGGGGAGCTGTTTTTT.

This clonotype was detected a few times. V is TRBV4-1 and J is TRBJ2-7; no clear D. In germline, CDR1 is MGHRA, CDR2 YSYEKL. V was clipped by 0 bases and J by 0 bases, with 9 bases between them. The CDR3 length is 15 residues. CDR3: CASSQDQFYSYEQYF. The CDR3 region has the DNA TGCGCCAGCAGCCAAGATCAGTTTTACTCCTACGAGCAGTACTTC.

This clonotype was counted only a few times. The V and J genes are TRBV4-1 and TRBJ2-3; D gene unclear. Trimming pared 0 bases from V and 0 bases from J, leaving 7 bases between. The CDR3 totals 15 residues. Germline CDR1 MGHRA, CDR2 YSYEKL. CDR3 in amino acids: CASSQDLYSTDTQYF. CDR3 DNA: TGCGCCAGCAGCCAAGACCTGTATAGCACAGATACGCAGTATTTT.

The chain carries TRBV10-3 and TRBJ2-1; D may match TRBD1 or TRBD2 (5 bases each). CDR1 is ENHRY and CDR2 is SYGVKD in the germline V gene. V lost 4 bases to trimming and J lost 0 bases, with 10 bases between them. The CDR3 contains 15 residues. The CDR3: CAISGGSGSYNEQFF. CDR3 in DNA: TGTGCCATCAGTGGGGGGTCGGGCTCCTACAATGAGCAGTTCTTC.

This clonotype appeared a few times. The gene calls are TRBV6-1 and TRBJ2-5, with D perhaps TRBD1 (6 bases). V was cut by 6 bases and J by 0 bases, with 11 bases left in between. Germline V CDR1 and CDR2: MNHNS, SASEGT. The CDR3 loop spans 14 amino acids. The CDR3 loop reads CASRADRYQETQYF. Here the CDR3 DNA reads TGTGCCAGCAGGGCCGACAGGTACCAAGAGACCCAGTACTTC.

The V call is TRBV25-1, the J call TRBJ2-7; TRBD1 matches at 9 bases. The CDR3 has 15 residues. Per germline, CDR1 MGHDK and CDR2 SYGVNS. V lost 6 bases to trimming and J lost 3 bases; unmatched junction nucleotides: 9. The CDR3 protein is CASSPRRDRVYEQYF. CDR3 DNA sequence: TGTGCCAGCAGCCCCCGGAGGGACAGGGTCTACGAGCAGTACTTC.